Below are 27 T cell receptor beta chains sequenced from a single sample in a study of cytomegalovirus exposure and HLA in healthy donors. Researchers ran the PCR with 60 Vbeta and 13 Jbeta primers. The method was immunoSEQ multiplex PCR; TCRdb's version includes in-frame clones alone and lacks a portion of them. This table has 90,000 to 120,000 clones, 82% appearing once. The sequenced sample was PBMCs. These receptor sequences come from a young man in good health and CMV-seropositive.

The chain combines TRBV30 with TRBJ1-2, with D maybe TRBD1 (6 bases). CDR1 GTSNPN and CDR2 SVGIG come from the germline V gene (reference sequence). The CDR3 is 12 amino acids. Trimming removed 2 bases at V and 8 bases at J, with 12 bases between. The CDR3 protein is CAWSFWGQGYTF. The CDR3 DNA is TGTGCCTGGAGTTTCTGGGGGCAGGGCTACACCTTC.

For this clone: Additional DNA sequences in this sample encode the identical CDR3. V gene TRBV5-1 combines with J gene TRBJ1-1; 10 nucleotides align to TRBD1. CDR3 length equals 18 residues. Trimming at V came to 1 base and at J to 1 base, leaving 10 bases not matched to a gene. Germline V lookup: CDR1 SGHRS, CDR2 YFSETQ. For the CDR3, the DNA is TGCGCCAGCAGCTTGACCCGGGACAGGGGTACGGGGAACACTGAAGCTTTCTTT. This translates into CASSLTRDRGTGNTEAFF.

This sequence joins TRBV4-1 and TRBJ2-2, with a possible D match to TRBD2 (5 bases). The CDR3 is 14 residues long. V was pared by 0 bases and J by 4 bases, with 6 bases between. Looked up from germline, CDR1 is MGHRA and CDR2 is YSYEKL. The CDR3 loop is CASSQEEVTGELFF. The CDR3 coding sequence is TGCGCCAGCAGCCAAGAGGAGGTCACCGGGGAGCTGTTTTTT.

J is TRBJ1-1 and V is TRBV6-1; D remains unclear. Germline CDR1 is MNHNS and CDR2 is SASEGT. This CDR3 spans 14 amino acids. With 5 bases removed from V and 1 base from J, the gap between germline ends came to 11 bases. CDR3 nucleotide sequence: TGTGCCAGCAGTTATTCACAGTCGAACACTGAAGCTTTCTTT. Residues: CASSYSQSNTEAFF.

This chain connects TRBV2 to TRBJ1-2, with 9 bases lining up with TRBD1. Losses at the gene ends were 6 bases for V and 5 bases for J; bases not matched to a gene: 4. Looked up from germline, CDR1 is SNHLY and CDR2 is FYNNEI. This CDR3 comprises 13 residues. The CDR3 sequence: CASRRTGEYGYTF. DNA of the CDR3: TGTGCCAGCAGGAGGACAGGGGAATATGGCTACACCTTC.

The chain carries TRBV15 and TRBJ2-3, with D perhaps TRBD2 (6 bases). The V gene's germline CDR1 is LNHNV and CDR2 YYDKDF (reference sequence). This CDR3 comprises 13 residues. Trimming took 0 bases from V and 10 from J, leaving 11 bases between them. The CDR3 sequence is CATSRDLLASQYF. In DNA, the CDR3 is TGTGCCACCAGCAGAGATTTACTAGCCTCGCAGTATTTT.

V gene TRBV19 combines with J gene TRBJ1-2; the D gene is possibly TRBD1 (6 bases). The ends were cut back, 6 bases at V and 1 base at J, with 15 bases in the middle. The CDR3 is 15 residues long. Germline CDR1 is LNHDA and CDR2 is SQIVND (reference sequence). CDR3 sequence (DNA): TGTGCCAGTAGGCAACAGGGAGCCCTTAACTATGGCTACACCTTC. Translating it yields CASRQQGALNYGYTF.

This clone occurred once. V usage is TRBV5-5 and J usage is TRBJ2-2; 7 nucleotides match TRBD1. The CDR3 loop spans 16 amino acids. Germline loops: CDR1 SGHKS, CDR2 YYEKEE (reference sequence). J was trimmed by 1 base and V by 1 base; bases with no gene match: 4. This chain's CDR3 is CASSLRAGGNTGELFF. The CDR3 nucleotides are TGTGCCAGCAGCTTGAGGGCAGGGGGGAACACCGGGGAGCTGTTTTTT.

CDR3 sequence reads: CASQGPENYGYTF. The CDR3 DNA follows: TGTGCCAGCCAGGGGCCGGAGAACTATGGCTACACCTTC. The J gene is TRBJ1-2, the V gene TRBV7-9; D is possibly TRBD1 (6 bases). This CDR3 comprises 13 residues. Germline V gives CDR1 SEHNR, CDR2 FQNEAQ (reference sequence). With 8 bases removed from V and 2 bases from J, the gap between germline ends came to 12 bases.

This chain links TRBV10-1 with TRBJ1-1; maybe TRBD1 (5 bases). There are 14 residues in the CDR3. V lost 5 bases and J lost 4, with 14 bases in between. The germline V gene has CDR1 WNHNN and CDR2 SYGVQD (reference sequence). The CDR3 DNA is TGCGCCAGCAGTCACCAGGGTTCGGGCACTGAAGCTTTCTTT. Translating gives CASSHQGSGTEAFF.

V and J are TRBV9 and TRBJ1-2, with a tentative D call TRBD1 (5 bases). The germline gives CDR1 SGDLS, CDR2 YYNGEE. V lost 3 bases and J lost 7, with 16 bases in between. CDR3 length equals 14 residues. CDR3 nucleotide sequence: TGTGCCAGCAGCGAAGGACACAATGTCGGTGGCTACACCTTC. Its protein product is CASSEGHNVGGYTF. The full variable domain, its missing parts supplied by reference TRBV9 and TRBJ1-2, is DSGVTQTPKHLITATGQRVTLRCSPRSGDLSVYWYQQSLDQGLQFLIQYYNGEERAKGNILERFSAQQFPDLHSELNLSSLELGDSALYFCASSEGHNVGGYTFGSGTRLTVV.

Of note for this clone: Its ends do not fully match the called genes, so a read error is possible. The chain links TRBV6-1 to TRBJ2-7, with 13 positions matching TRBD2. Germline values: CDR1 MNHNS, CDR2 SASEGT. The CDR3 totals 18 residues. The CDR3 is CTSSARTSGGPSSYEQYF. The CDR3, as DNA: TGTACCAGCAGTGCCCGGACTAGCGGGGGCCCTTCCTCCTACGAGCAGTACTTC.

This chain connects TRBV7-8 to TRBJ1-5; TRBD1 might be the D (6 bases). The CDR3 is 13 residues long. Trimming took off 1 base at V and 6 bases at J, with 7 bases between the two ends. Germline CDR1 reads SGHVS; CDR2 reads FQNEAQ. The CDR3 spells CASSLEGVQPQHF. CDR3 DNA: TGTGCCAGCAGCTTAGAGGGGGTTCAGCCCCAGCATTTT.

Only one count was recorded for this clone. The CDR3 sequence is CAWSVPSYEQYF. The CDR3 nucleotides read TGTGCCTGGAGTGTACCCAGCTACGAGCAGTACTTC. The V call is TRBV30, the J call TRBJ2-7, with no clear D. Germline V gene data show CDR1 as GTSNPN and CDR2 as SVGIG (reference sequence). CDR3 length: 12 amino acids. V lost 0 bases and J 3 bases, leaving 6 bases between the germline ends. The full variable domain, in which reference TRBV30 and TRBJ2-7 provide the parts outside the CDR3, is SQTIHQWPATLVQPVGSPLSLECTVEGTSNPNLYWYRQAAGRGLQLLFYSVGIGQISSEVPQNLSASRPQDRQFILSSKKLLLSDSGFYLCAWSVPSYEQYFGPGTRLTVT.

The chain uses TRBV7-8 and TRBJ1-3; no definite D call. The CDR3 is made up of 15 amino acids. V was cut by 3 bases and J by 0 bases, with 9 bases left in between. From germline, CDR1 is SGHVS and CDR2 FQNEAQ. Here the CDR3 reads CASSFQVDSGNTIYF. Here the CDR3 DNA reads TGTGCCAGCAGCTTTCAGGTTGACTCTGGAAACACCATATATTTT.

The chain uses TRBV7-8 and TRBJ1-1; D uncertain. The CDR3 runs to 15 residues. Trimming stripped 2 bases from V and 0 bases from J, with 10 bases between. Per germline, CDR1 SGHVS and CDR2 FQNEAQ. For the CDR3, the DNA is TGTGCCAGCAGCTTACGTGAGTTCATGAACACTGAAGCTTTCTTT. Protein product: CASSLREFMNTEAFF.

This chain uses TRBV6-1 with TRBJ1-6; 11 bases fit TRBD1. The V gene end was trimmed by 7 bases and the J gene end by 11 bases; junction bases not matched to a gene: 10. Per the germline V gene, CDR1 is MNHNS and CDR2 is SASEGT. The CDR3 covers 15 residues. The CDR3 DNA reads TGTGCCAGCACTCGTGCGCCGGGACAGGGGGCACCCCTCCACTTT. It translates to CASTRAPGQGAPLHF.

V usage is TRBV5-1 and J usage is TRBJ2-7; D unresolved. The CDR3 has 14 residues. CDR1 SGHRS and CDR2 YFSETQ come from the germline V gene. V lost 0 bases and J lost 4, with 11 bases in between. CDR3 sequence: CASSLENRDYEQYF. DNA for the CDR3: TGCGCCAGCAGCTTGGAAAACCGAGATTACGAGCAGTACTTC.

The chain recombines TRBV7-8 with TRBJ1-2; D possibly corresponds to TRBD1 (5 bases). Trimming cost V 0 bases and J 3 bases, with 8 bases left between them. The CDR3 extends over 14 amino acids. Germline CDR1 reads SGHVS; CDR2 reads FQNEAQ. The CDR3 region has the DNA TGTGCCAGCAGCTTAGCACCGGGGGACTATGGCTACACCTTC. It encodes CASSLAPGDYGYTF.

The chain recombines TRBV21-1 with TRBJ2-5; the table's D call of TRBD2 was not tested on the DNA. The assigned J gene may be wrong: the sequence end matches TRBJ2-7 better. TRBV21-1 is a documented pseudogene. The CDR3 contains 16 residues. In DNA form, the CDR3 reads TGTGCCAGCAGCAAATTAACTGGACTAGCGGATTACGAGCAGTACTTC. The encoded protein is CASSKLTGLADYEQYF.

This clone has only one observation. This chain links TRBV7-2 with TRBJ2-3; a weak D match, TRBD2 (5 bases). Germline V gene lookup returns CDR1 SGHTA and CDR2 FQGNSA. There are 15 residues in the CDR3. V dropped 10 bases and J dropped 0 bases, with 17 bases sitting between them. The CDR3 loop is CATQRRGQSTDTQYF. CDR3 nucleotides: TGTGCCACCCAGCGTCGCGGGCAAAGCACAGATACGCAGTATTTT.

The V call is TRBV10-3, the J call TRBJ1-1; 7 bases fit TRBD1. Germline CDR1 is ENHRY and CDR2 is SYGVKD. V lost 10 bases and J lost 1; bases outside the gene matches: 6. CDR3 size: 13 residues. The CDR3 is CATNRQGNTEAFF. The CDR3 DNA reads as TGTGCCACCAATCGACAGGGGAACACTGAAGCTTTCTTT.

CDR3 residues: CASSLALEAFF. The DNA for the CDR3 is TGTGCCAGCAGCTTAGCGCTAGAAGCTTTCTTT. V and J are TRBV7-9 and TRBJ1-1, with D uncertain. This CDR3 spans 11 amino acids. From germline, CDR1 is SEHNR and CDR2 FQNEAQ (reference sequence). Between the trimmed V and J ends, which lost 0 bases and 8 bases, there was a span of 4 bases. The full variable domain, with the rest looked up from reference TRBV7-9 and TRBJ1-1, is DTGVSQNPRHKITKRGQNVTFRCDPISEHNRLYWYRQTLGQGPEFLTYFQNEAQLEKSRLLSDRFSAERPKGSFSTLEIQRTEQGDSAMYLCASSLALEAFFGQGTRLTVV.

The gene calls are TRBV7-9 and TRBJ1-4; a possible D gene is TRBD1 (5 bases). Between the trimmed V and J ends, which lost 5 bases and 5 bases, there was a span of 12 bases. From germline, CDR1 is SEHNR and CDR2 FQNEAQ (reference sequence). The length of the CDR3 is 14 residues. The CDR3 region has the DNA TGTGCCAGCAGCACACAGGACGGCAATGAAAAACTGTTTTTT. This translates into CASSTQDGNEKLFF.

V gene TRBV5-1 combines with J gene TRBJ1-2, with TRBD1 identical over 9 bases. The CDR3 contains 13 residues. Germline CDR1 is SGHRS and CDR2 is YFSETQ. With V trimmed by 3 bases and J by 7 bases, 4 bases remained unmatched. The CDR3 coding sequence is TGCGCCAGCAGCTGGACAGGGGTACGTGGCTACACCTTC. Protein sequence: CASSWTGVRGYTF.

V gene TRBV7-2 combines with J gene TRBJ2-5; D unclear. Trimming pared 2 bases from V and 2 bases from J, leaving 9 bases between. Germline values: CDR1 SGHTA, CDR2 FQGNSA. The CDR3 spans 14 residues. CDR3 loop: CASSLMRRQETQYF. For the CDR3, the DNA is TGTGCCAGCAGCTTAATGCGGAGACAAGAGACCCAGTACTTC.

The chain employs TRBV19 and TRBJ1-3; 7 positions match TRBD1. CDR3 length equals 16 residues. V dropped 6 bases and J dropped 5; count of bases not matched to a gene: 13. Germline loops: CDR1 LNHDA, CDR2 SQIVND (reference sequence). The CDR3 region is CASRGRGALFRNTIYF. CDR3 in DNA: TGTGCCAGTAGAGGCAGGGGGGCGCTATTTAGAAACACCATATATTTT.